This entry concerns a single TCR beta chain. There is no known antigen for this receptor. It has no much larger one-base neighbor in the sample; base qualities were not kept. This record comes from a study of CD8 T cells in Susac syndrome (dated by TCRdb to about 2019). Study-level background: Among the Susac syndrome patients who were sequenced, clinically active disease was present in more than 5 and clinical remission was observed in fewer than 10. The study used repertoire sequencing to test whether antigen drove CD8+ T cell activation and differentiation in Susac syndrome. At blood withdrawal, Susac syndrome patients were either therapy-naive, taking corticosteroids (in some cases with IVIg as well), or taking IVIg alone. Results and caveats for the whole study, not just this receptor: In the CD4+ T cell repertoire of Susac syndrome patients, clonal expansion was not detected. The number of individuals in the TCR sequencing and HLA analysis was recognized as being relatively small.

RNA was extracted using the RNeasy kit, and about 0.5 to 1 ug of the RNA was reverse transcribed with random hexamers. The immunoSEQ multiplex PCR assay, covering 54 Vbeta and 13 Jbeta segments, was used to amplify TCR beta CDR3 regions. To correct PCR amplification bias, a synthetic template baseline was used for both primer optimization and computational correction. In the original analysis: Only productive sequences were kept, with reads annotated to V, D and J genes according to IMGT and analyzed in immunoSEQ Analyzer. Clonality was calculated as one minus the Shannon entropy normalized by log2 of the number of productive unique sequences. Public and private clones were assessed among the 100 most prevalent clones of each patient and control. Clones were defined as Susac-specific when absent from the healthy and MS cohorts, from some 1,100 published viral clones and from other ImmuneACCESS disease sequences. Using fastp trimming at Q25 and MiXCR clonotype assembly, TCRdb reanalyzed the public sequencing data and kept in-frame beta chains. Every CDR3 protein is listed once, alongside the most common genes and DNA of its rows. What appears here as the V and J calls and clone size reflects TCRdb's work, not the paper's. The table for this sample lists about 170,000 distinct CDR3 sequences; about 96% of them were counted only once. The ten most abundant clones make up around 0.12% of the sample.

The germline V gene (reference sequence) supplies CDR1 DFQATT and CDR2 SNEGSKA. V is shortened by 5 bases, J by 0 bases, and the region joining them spans 20 bases. The CDR3 measures 18 amino acids from cysteine to phenylalanine. The retained sequence is limited to the CDR3, 54 bases, with the frame set at the first base. High-throughput TCR beta sequencing profiled peripheral blood CD8+ and CD4+ T cells from healthy donors, Susac syndrome patients and multiple sclerosis patients. Susac syndrome patients met recently defined diagnostic criteria for definite or probable disease. Bulk CD8+ and CD4+ T cells were purified by magnetic negative isolation, while CD8+ TEMRA cells were enriched using FACS. Blood was drawn into EDTA tubes, processed within 24 hours, and PBMCs were isolated by density gradient centrifugation. PBMCs intended for TCR sequencing were cryopreserved in liquid nitrogen and thawed later in a water bath at 37 degrees C. The sorted or isolated CD4+, CD8+ and CD8+ TEMRA cells reached a purity of at least 90%.

The sample taken for sequencing was CD4+ T cells from PBMCs. Recombination connected TRBV20-1 to TRBJ2-6, with TRBD2 tentatively as D gene (5 bases match). The TCR sequence derives from a human donor with Susac syndrome. The DNA sequence follows: TGCAGTGCTGACGGGTCTCGGTGGGAGAGCTCTGGGGCCAACGTCCTGACTTTC. Translated, it gives CSADGSRWESSGANVLTF.